This entry features one TCR beta chain sequence. As yet, its antigen is unknown. Repertoires were generated with immunoSEQ multiplex PCR, while TCRdb's copy carries only in-frame clones and drops some. Here the sample spans roughly 92,000 clones, roughly 88% being singletons. This entry belongs to a study of graft-versus-host responses after intestinal transplantation. Study-level findings and limits: Circulating GvH clones peaking coincided with falling HvG clones soon after transplant. Allograft graft-versus-host to host-versus-graft clonal ratios ran high in patients with graft-donor T cell macrochimerism.

Trimming removed 4 bases at V and 4 bases at J, with 14 bases between. The CDR3 is 15 residues long. Germline CDR1 and CDR2: LGHNA and YNFKEQ. The sequence derives from a human donor who received an intestinal transplant. The chain recombines TRBV4-2 with TRBJ1-3; tentative D call: TRBD1 (5 bases). The sample was unstimulated CD4+ T cells sorted from spleen or lymph node cells, taken before intestinal transplant. CDR3 region: CASSPIGAFGNTIYF. The CDR3 DNA reads TGTGCCAGCAGCCCAATAGGGGCCTTCGGAAACACCATATATTTT.